This TCR beta chain comes out of a study of blood T cells in healthy people across ages. Germline lookup yields CDR1 SQVTM and CDR2 ANQGSEA. This CDR3 has 12 residues. Deletions cut 3 bases from V and 11 bases from J, with 16 bases between. Together with a sample-barcoded 5' primer, a J-beta primer mix was included in a second PCR lasting roughly 6 to 12 cycles. TCRdb reprocessed the 5' RACE reads with MiXCR, giving one entry per CDR3 protein. The sample consists of 800,000 or so distinct CDR3 sequences, 35% to 50% of them appearing once. This chain links TRBV29-1 with TRBJ2-5, with D maybe TRBD1 (5 bases). The sequence came from an elderly man in good health. The sample comprised blood. The CDR3 coding sequence is TGCAGCGTTGAGGTTCGGCAGGGTGAGCAGTACTTC. Its translation is CSVEVRQGEQYF.